The 20 T cell receptor beta chains below all came from one sample that was sequenced in a study of T-cell memory formation after mild COVID-19 (dated by TCRdb to the early 2020s). Libraries were built with 5' RACE. Sequencing was performed on an Illumina NovaSeq 6000. TCRdb reran the public reads through fastp at Q25 and MiXCR, keeping productive beta chains. Each record represents a unique CDR3 protein, reported with the most common genes and DNA among its rows. This sample is represented by over 450,000 distinct CDR3 sequences; roughly 21% of them were singletons. Approximately 12% of the sample lies in the top ten. Sequenced input: PBMCs or a T cell subset sorted from them (not recorded which). The source is an adult woman who had mild COVID-19 (a few samples of this study predate the infection). The sample titles of this study are shuffled in the database, so cell type and time point are left out; the donor was told from shared clones.

V gene TRBV5-1 combines with J gene TRBJ2-2; 7 positions agree with TRBD1. The length of the CDR3 is 15 residues. The trim removed 4 bases at V and 4 bases at J, leaving 7 bases unmatched. Germline V gives CDR1 SGHRS, CDR2 YFSETQ. In nucleotides, the CDR3 is TGCGCCAGCAGCCTCAGGGGGATCGCCACCGGGGAGCTGTTTTTT. This codes for CASSLRGIATGELFF.

The chain uses TRBV20-1 and TRBJ1-1; D not resolved. CDR1 is DFQATT and CDR2 is SNEGSKA in the germline V gene (reference sequence). CDR3 length equals 14 residues. V was cut by 3 bases and J by 1 base, with 12 bases left in between. The CDR3 coding sequence is TGCAGTGCTAGTAGTGGGGTGGGGAACACTGAAGCTTTCTTT. Its translation: CSASSGVGNTEAFF.

A few counts support this clonotype. The chain combines TRBV5-1 with TRBJ1-4, with D maybe TRBD1 (5 bases). The germline CDR1 and CDR2 sequences are SGHRS and YFSETQ. The CDR3 spans 15 residues. The V end was cut by 0 bases, the J end by 4 bases, with 10 bases between. The CDR3 region has the DNA TGCGCCAGCAGCTTGGCGCAGGGTCTTAATGAAAAACTGTTTTTT. Its protein product is CASSLAQGLNEKLFF.

This clonotype turned up a few times. The rearrangement uses TRBV12-5 and TRBJ2-1, with TRBD2 matching over 9 bases. The ends lost 2 bases at V and 5 bases at J; junction bases unmatched: 13. CDR3 size: 18 residues. From germline, CDR1 is LGHNT and CDR2 FRNRAP. The CDR3 sequence: CASGLPQELAGDHNEQFF. The CDR3, as DNA: TGTGCTAGTGGTTTGCCCCAGGAGTTAGCGGGAGACCACAATGAGCAGTTCTTC.

Only a few counts were recorded for this clonotype. V usage is TRBV29-1 and J usage is TRBJ2-2, with a tentative D call TRBD2 (6 bases). CDR1 is SQVTM and CDR2 is ANQGSEA in the germline V gene. This CDR3 contains 15 residues. Trimming stripped 5 bases from V and 0 bases from J, with 13 bases between. The chain's CDR3 is CSVHSGHSNTGELFF. CDR3 sequence (DNA): TGCAGCGTTCATAGCGGACATTCGAACACCGGGGAGCTGTTTTTT.

The J gene is TRBJ2-7, the V gene TRBV3-1; D may correspond to TRBD1 or TRBD2 (5 bases each). Trimming shortened V by 3 bases and J by 7 bases, and 19 bases separated the two germline ends. The CDR3 extends over 15 amino acids. Germline V gives CDR1 LGHDT, CDR2 YNNKEL (reference sequence). CDR3 bases: TGTGCCAGCAGCCAGGACCCGGGTCGGGGCTGGGAGCAGTACTTC. It encodes CASSQDPGRGWEQYF.

The V call is TRBV14, the J call TRBJ2-1; 12 nucleotides line up with TRBD1. CDR1 is SGHDN, CDR2 FVKESK, per germline. The CDR3 totals 14 residues. The trim removed 5 bases at V and 8 bases at J, leaving 4 bases unmatched. The CDR3 nucleotides are TGTGCCAGCAGCTCCGGGACAGGGGGCCATGAGCAGTTCTTC. Translation: CASSSGTGGHEQFF.

The rearrangement joins TRBV3-1 to TRBJ2-2, with 9 bases lining up with TRBD2. The CDR3 contains 15 residues. The trim removed 7 bases at V and 7 bases at J, leaving 10 bases unmatched. Germline assignment: CDR1 LGHDT and CDR2 YNNKEL (reference sequence). CDR3 protein: CASKAGLAGGGELFF. As DNA, the CDR3 is TGTGCCAGCAAGGCGGGACTAGCAGGCGGCGGGGAGCTGTTTTTT.

This clonotype was counted at least ten times. This chain links TRBV7-2 with TRBJ2-3, with D possibly TRBD1 on 5 matching bases. The CDR3 runs 14 residues. V lost 1 base and J lost 10, with 15 bases in between. Germline V gene lookup returns CDR1 SGHTA and CDR2 FQGNSA. CDR3 residues: CASSLELGLGAQYF. CDR3 DNA sequence: TGTGCCAGCAGCTTAGAGCTCGGGTTAGGGGCGCAGTATTTT.

This clonotype occurred many times. The chain carries TRBV7-9 and TRBJ1-2; a weak D match, TRBD1 (5 bases). V was clipped by 7 bases and J by 1 base, with 16 bases between them. CDR3 length: 15 amino acids. CDR1 SEHNR and CDR2 FQNEAQ come from the germline V gene (reference sequence). DNA for the CDR3: TGTGCCAGCACCGACGGGGCAGGTCGTAACTATGGCTACACCTTC. Translating it yields CASTDGAGRNYGYTF.

The J gene is TRBJ2-7, the V gene TRBV15, with D perhaps TRBD1 (5 bases). The germline V gene has CDR1 LNHNV and CDR2 YYDKDF (reference sequence). Trimming removed 1 base at V and 0 bases at J, with 13 bases between. The CDR3 has 16 residues. CDR3 in amino acids: CATSRGKQVGSYEQYF. Here the CDR3 DNA reads TGTGCCACCAGCAGAGGCAAACAGGTAGGCTCCTACGAGCAGTACTTC.

The chain couples TRBV9 to TRBJ2-7; the D gene could be TRBD1 or TRBD2 (5 bases each). CDR1 and CDR2 (germline): SGDLS, YYNGEE. The CDR3 has 14 amino acids. Trimming stripped 0 bases from V and 2 bases from J, with 9 bases between. The CDR3: CASSVGWGTYEQYF. The CDR3 nucleotides read TGTGCCAGCAGCGTAGGCTGGGGGACCTACGAGCAGTACTTC.

This rearrangement joins TRBV19 to TRBJ2-1; D might be TRBD2 (6 bases). The length of the CDR3 is 16 residues. Germline V gene sequence: CDR1 LNHDA, CDR2 SQIVND (reference sequence). V was trimmed by 2 bases and J by 9 bases, leaving 20 bases between them. The CDR3 region is CASSISGTGRHGEQFF. In DNA, the CDR3 is TGTGCCAGTAGTATATCGGGGACTGGACGGCATGGTGAGCAGTTCTTC. Drawing the rest from reference TRBV19 and TRBJ2-1, the complete variable domain is DGGITQSPKYLFRKEGQNVTLSCEQNLNHDAMYWYRQDPGQGLRLIYYSQIVNDFQKGDIAEGYSVSREKKESFPLTVTSAQKNPTAFYLCASSISGTGRHGEQFFGPGTRLTVL.

The genes are TRBV9 and TRBJ2-2; possibly TRBD1 for D (6 bases). The CDR3 runs 17 residues. The germline gives CDR1 SGDLS, CDR2 YYNGEE. V lost 4 bases and J lost 0, with 16 bases in between. The DNA for the CDR3 is TGTGCCAGCAGCCTTAGTCCCGGGACACCGAACACCGGGGAGCTGTTTTTT. Amino acids: CASSLSPGTPNTGELFF.

This chain uses TRBV6-1 with TRBJ1-5, with D perhaps matching TRBD1 (5 bases). The CDR3 length is 15 residues. V lost 3 bases, J lost 0 bases, and 9 bases lay in between. The germline gives CDR1 MNHNS, CDR2 SASEGT. The CDR3 nucleotides read TGTGCCAGCAGTGATAGGGGTGTTAGCAATCAGCCCCAGCATTTT. Its protein is CASSDRGVSNQPQHF.

The chain uses TRBV6-2 or TRBV6-3 and TRBJ2-7; D is uncertain. The CDR3 contains 12 residues. The germline V gene has CDR1 MNHEY and CDR2 SVGEGT. The V end was cut by 2 bases, the J end by 6 bases, with 8 bases between. The CDR3 DNA reads as TGTGCCAGCAGTTACCGGTCCGCCGAGCAGTACTTC. Its protein is CASSYRSAEQYF.

V usage is TRBV7-2 and J usage is TRBJ2-7; no clear D gene. This CDR3 contains 13 residues. Germline CDR1 SGHTA, CDR2 FQGNSA. Trimming took 3 bases from V and 2 from J, leaving 8 bases between them. CDR3 region: CASSFIRTYEQYF. The CDR3 bases are TGTGCCAGCAGCTTCATCAGGACCTACGAGCAGTACTTC.

This clonotype occurred a few times. The chain employs TRBV5-1 and TRBJ2-2; no reliable D call. V was cut by 0 bases and J by 0 bases, with 9 bases left in between. Germline CDR1 is SGHRS and CDR2 is YFSETQ. This CDR3 spans 16 amino acids. The CDR3: CASSLALLANTGELFF. The CDR3 bases are TGCGCCAGCAGCTTGGCACTCCTCGCGAACACCGGGGAGCTGTTTTTT.

This clonotype was counted a few times. The chain combines TRBV11-3 with TRBJ2-5, with 7 bases identical to TRBD1. Per the germline V gene, CDR1 is SGHNT and CDR2 is YENEEA. The CDR3 covers 15 residues. J gave up 4 bases and V 3 bases, and 8 bases lay outside the gene matches. CDR3 DNA: TGTGCCAGCAGCTTGGACGACAGGGTTGGAGAGACCCAGTACTTC. Protein sequence: CASSLDDRVGETQYF.

The chain joins TRBV24-1 to TRBJ2-1; tentatively, D is TRBD1 (6 bases). The length of the CDR3 is 14 residues. Trimming removed 6 bases at V and 8 bases at J, with 16 bases between. Germline CDR1 KGHDR, CDR2 SFDVKD. The CDR3 bases are TGTGCCACCAGTCAGTACAGGGATGGGGATGAGCAGTTCTTC. Translating it yields CATSQYRDGDEQFF.